This T cell receptor beta chain stems from a study of metastatic and nonmetastatic thyroid tumors. As for the study in general: For malignant and benign thyroid patients, tumor or nodule tissue and blood were the sources whose repertoires were compared.

Authors' processing steps: It was from CDR3 differences across clinicopathological groups that a distant-metastasis classifier for papillary thyroid cancer was built. Using MiXCR, TCRdb reanalyzed the PCR reads. It is TCRdb's table, rather than the study itself, that gives the V and J calls and clone size. The table includes roughly 15,000 clones, roughly 32% detected once. The study, taken as a whole, reports: In both blood and tumor samples, TCR beta diversity was reported significantly higher for malignant than benign nodules.

The length of the CDR3 is 16 residues. Germline V gives CDR1 LGHNA, CDR2 YNFKEQ. The junction had 8 bases not matched to a gene; V was cut back by 1 base and J by 4 bases. Within the sample, this clone is medium-sized. Its antigen is not known. Before thyroid surgery, none of the patients had received any treatment. The TCR sequence derives from a female donor with papillary thyroid cancer or a benign thyroid nodule (not recorded which). Some clones in this sample may be carry-over from other donors' samples. Input material: tumor tissue. This chain uses TRBV4-2 with TRBJ2-7, with 9 bases that match TRBD1. CDR3 nucleotide sequence: TGTGCCAGCAGCCAAGCCACAGGGGGCGCGGTATACGAGCAGTACTTC. Its protein is CASSQATGGAVYEQYF.